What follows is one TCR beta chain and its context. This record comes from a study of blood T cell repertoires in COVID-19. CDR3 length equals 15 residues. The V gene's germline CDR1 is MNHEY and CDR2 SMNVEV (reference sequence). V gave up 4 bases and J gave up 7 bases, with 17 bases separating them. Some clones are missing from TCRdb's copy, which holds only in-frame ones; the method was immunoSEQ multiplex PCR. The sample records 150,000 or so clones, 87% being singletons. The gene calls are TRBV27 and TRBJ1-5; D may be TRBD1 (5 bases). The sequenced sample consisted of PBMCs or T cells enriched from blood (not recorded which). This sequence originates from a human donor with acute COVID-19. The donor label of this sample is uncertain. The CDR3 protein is CASSSGRANGQPQHF. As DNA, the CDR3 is TGTGCCAGCAGTTCTGGCAGGGCAAACGGCCAGCCCCAGCATTTT.